A selection of T cell receptor beta chains follows, all from one sample in a study of T cell changes during pregnancy in multiple sclerosis. Sequencing used immunoSEQ multiplex PCR; TCRdb keeps in-frame clones, though not all of them. The sample lists 65,000 to 85,000 clones; around nine tenths were seen once. The sequencing used CD4+ T cells from peripheral blood mononuclear cells, collected before pregnancy. The receptors here all came from a female donor with multiple sclerosis, enrolled in a pregnancy study. CDR3s include the opening cysteine and the closing phenylalanine or tryptophan. The D gene is left open where the match is weak. The listing skips clone size in some rows; elsewhere it reads once, few, many or a size class.

clone_size: .
v_call: TRBV14
j_call: TRBJ2-7
d_call: .
cdr3_aa: CASSQDRGSTYEQYF
cdr3_nt: TGTGCCAGCAGCCAAGACAGGGGATCCACCTACGAGCAGTACTTC

clone_size: .
v_call: TRBV19
j_call: TRBJ2-2
d_call: TRBD2
cdr3_aa: CASRPTSGATGELFF
cdr3_nt: TGTGCCAGTAGACCGACTAGCGGGGCCACTGGGGAGCTGTTTTTT

clone_size: .
v_call: TRBV7-3
j_call: TRBJ2-5
d_call: TRBD1
cdr3_aa: CASSPRGQETQYF
cdr3_nt: TGTGCCAGCAGCCCGAGGGGGCAGGAGACCCAGTACTTC

clone_size: .
v_call: TRBV7-6
j_call: TRBJ2-2
d_call: .
cdr3_aa: CASSSPSTGELFF
cdr3_nt: TGTGCCAGCAGCTCCCCTAGCACCGGGGAGCTGTTTTTT

clone_size: once
v_call: TRBV10-3
j_call: TRBJ1-4
d_call: TRBD1
cdr3_aa: CAISPDRGNEKLFF
cdr3_nt: TGTGCCATCAGCCCGGACAGGGGGAATGAAAAACTGTTTTTT

clone_size: .
v_call: TRBV28
j_call: TRBJ2-7
d_call: .
cdr3_aa: CASSDWGSDYEQYF
cdr3_nt: TGTGCCAGCAGCGATTGGGGTAGCGACTACGAGCAGTACTTC

clone_size: .
v_call: TRBV6-1
j_call: TRBJ2-5
d_call: TRBD2
cdr3_aa: CASTGLAGVETQYF
cdr3_nt: TGTGCCAGCACTGGACTAGCGGGAGTGGAGACCCAGTACTTC

clone_size: .
v_call: TRBV5-6
j_call: TRBJ1-3
d_call: .
cdr3_aa: CASSFRGAFSGNTIYF
cdr3_nt: TGTGCCAGCAGCTTTCGGGGGGCCTTCTCTGGAAACACCATATATTTT

clone_size: .
v_call: TRBV6-6
j_call: TRBJ1-5
d_call: .
cdr3_aa: CASTKGTKDQPQHF
cdr3_nt: TGTGCCAGCACCAAAGGGACAAAAGATCAGCCCCAGCATTTT

clone_size: .
v_call: TRBV7-2
j_call: TRBJ2-3
d_call: TRBD2
cdr3_aa: CASSLIERGWTDTQYF
cdr3_nt: TGTGCCAGCAGCTTAATCGAGCGGGGGTGGACAGATACGCAGTATTTT

clone_size: .
v_call: TRBV19
j_call: TRBJ2-7
d_call: .
cdr3_aa: CATSTRDREQYF
cdr3_nt: TGTGCCACTTCGACCCGGGATCGGGAGCAGTACTTC

clone_size: .
v_call: TRBV6-6
j_call: TRBJ2-7
d_call: TRBD1
cdr3_aa: CASSYSDRYYEQYF
cdr3_nt: TGTGCCAGCAGTTACTCGGACAGGTACTACGAGCAGTACTTC

clone_size: .
v_call: TRBV6-5
j_call: TRBJ2-1
d_call: .
cdr3_aa: CASRQDTKQFF
cdr3_nt: TGTGCCAGCAGGCAGGACACCAAGCAGTTCTTC

clone_size: once
v_call: TRBV30
j_call: TRBJ2-7
d_call: TRBD1
cdr3_aa: CAWSINTLRDRDGSEQYF
cdr3_nt: TGTGCCTGGAGTATAAACACCCTCCGGGACAGGGATGGGTCCGAGCAGTACTTC

clone_size: .
v_call: TRBV4-2
j_call: TRBJ2-3
d_call: TRBD2
cdr3_aa: CASSQEGREIDTQYF
cdr3_nt: TGTGCCAGCAGCCAAGAGGGGCGGGAGATAGATACGCAGTATTTT

clone_size: once
v_call: TRBV5-6
j_call: TRBJ1-2
d_call: TRBD1
cdr3_aa: CASSPRDRVYGYTF
cdr3_nt: TGTGCCAGCAGCCCGCGGGACAGGGTCTATGGCTACACCTTC

clone_size: once
v_call: TRBV13
j_call: TRBJ2-1
d_call: TRBD2
cdr3_aa: CASSTRTSGRNNEQFF
cdr3_nt: TGTGCCAGCAGCACCCGGACTAGCGGGCGCAACAATGAGCAGTTCTTC

clone_size: few
v_call: TRBV10-3
j_call: TRBJ2-7
d_call: .
cdr3_aa: CAIDSRGEQYF
cdr3_nt: TGTGCCATCGACTCCCGGGGTGAGCAGTACTTC

clone_size: .
v_call: TRBV2
j_call: TRBJ2-5
d_call: TRBD1
cdr3_aa: CASSTTDRGETQYF
cdr3_nt: TGTGCCAGCAGCACCACGGACAGGGGCGAGACCCAGTACTTC

clone_size: .
v_call: TRBV11-1
j_call: TRBJ2-5
d_call: .
cdr3_aa: CASSLRLAETQYF
cdr3_nt: TGTGCCAGCAGCTTACGGCTAGCGGAGACCCAGTACTTC

clone_size: .
v_call: TRBV19
j_call: TRBJ1-2
d_call: .
cdr3_aa: CASSFGRGGYGYTF
cdr3_nt: TGTGCCAGTAGTTTCGGGAGGGGCGGATATGGCTACACCTTC

clone_size: once
v_call: TRBV18
j_call: TRBJ1-1
d_call: TRBD1
cdr3_aa: CASSAGGANTEAFF
cdr3_nt: TGTGCCAGCTCGGCAGGGGGCGCGAACACTGAAGCTTTCTTT

clone_size: .
v_call: TRBV4-1
j_call: TRBJ1-5
d_call: .
cdr3_aa: CASSQDPGISNQPQHF
cdr3_nt: TGCGCCAGCAGCCAAGATCCAGGGATTAGCAATCAGCCCCAGCATTTT

clone_size: .
v_call: TRBV2
j_call: TRBJ2-2
d_call: .
cdr3_aa: CASSEGRGGIGELFF
cdr3_nt: TGTGCCAGCAGTGAGGGTAGGGGGGGCATCGGGGAGCTGTTTTTT

clone_size: .
v_call: TRBV27
j_call: TRBJ1-2
d_call: .
cdr3_aa: CASSFGGANGYTF
cdr3_nt: TGTGCCAGCAGTTTCGGGGGGGCGAATGGCTACACCTTC

clone_size: .
v_call: TRBV6-5
j_call: TRBJ2-4
d_call: .
cdr3_aa: CASSYSRGLAKNIQYF
cdr3_nt: TGTGCCAGCAGTTACTCGCGCGGGCTAGCCAAAAACATTCAGTACTTC

clone_size: .
v_call: TRBV18
j_call: TRBJ2-7
d_call: TRBD1
cdr3_aa: CASSPPTDRQGIQYF
cdr3_nt: TGTGCCAGCTCACCCCCTACCGACCGACAGGGGATACAGTACTTC

clone_size: .
v_call: TRBV9
j_call: TRBJ2-5
d_call: TRBD1
cdr3_aa: CASSTPGQIETQYF
cdr3_nt: TGTGCCAGCAGCACTCCGGGACAGATAGAGACCCAGTACTTC

clone_size: .
v_call: TRBV19
j_call: TRBJ1-5
d_call: .
cdr3_aa: CASSALTGQPQHF
cdr3_nt: TGTGCCAGTAGTGCCTTGACGGGTCAGCCCCAGCATTTT

clone_size: few
v_call: TRBV19
j_call: TRBJ1-1
d_call: .
cdr3_aa: CASSITHGGTEAFF
cdr3_nt: TGTGCCAGTAGTATCACACACGGCGGGACTGAAGCTTTCTTT

clone_size: .
v_call: TRBV6-1
j_call: TRBJ2-7
d_call: TRBD1
cdr3_aa: CASSERDRSYEQYF
cdr3_nt: TGTGCCAGCAGTGAAAGGGACAGGTCCTACGAGCAGTACTTC

clone_size: .
v_call: TRBV4-1
j_call: TRBJ1-3
d_call: .
cdr3_aa: CASSQDQGGAQGNTIYF
cdr3_nt: TGCGCCAGCAGCCAAGATCAAGGGGGGGCGCAGGGAAACACCATATATTTT

clone_size: .
v_call: TRBV27
j_call: TRBJ2-7
d_call: TRBD2
cdr3_aa: CASSLLGLAGEDEQYF
cdr3_nt: TGTGCCAGCAGTTTACTCGGACTAGCGGGAGAAGACGAGCAGTACTTC

clone_size: .
v_call: TRBV14
j_call: TRBJ2-1
d_call: TRBD1
cdr3_aa: CASSQGTTGGRKFF
cdr3_nt: TGTGCCAGCAGCCAAGGGACAACAGGGGGAAGGAAGTTCTTC

clone_size: .
v_call: TRBV29-1
j_call: TRBJ1-1
d_call: .
cdr3_aa: CSARWTEAFF
cdr3_nt: TGCAGCGCCCGGTGGACTGAAGCTTTCTTT

clone_size: .
v_call: TRBV29-1
j_call: TRBJ2-2
d_call: TRBD1
cdr3_aa: CSVGKGASGTGELFF
cdr3_nt: TGCAGCGTTGGGAAGGGGGCTTCGGGCACCGGGGAGCTGTTTTTT

clone_size: .
v_call: TRBV19
j_call: TRBJ2-7
d_call: .
cdr3_aa: CASSIERAASYEQYF
cdr3_nt: TGTGCCAGTAGTATAGAGAGGGCAGCCTCCTACGAGCAGTACTTC

clone_size: .
v_call: TRBV6-6
j_call: TRBJ1-1
d_call: .
cdr3_aa: CASRQQGHSNTEAFF
cdr3_nt: TGTGCCAGCAGACAACAAGGACACTCGAACACTGAAGCTTTCTTT

clone_size: .
v_call: TRBV5-1
j_call: TRBJ2-3
d_call: TRBD1
cdr3_aa: CASSQLGQGADTQYF
cdr3_nt: TGCGCCAGCAGCCAATTGGGACAGGGGGCAGATACGCAGTATTTT

clone_size: .
v_call: TRBV2
j_call: TRBJ2-5
d_call: TRBD1
cdr3_aa: CASSGETGHQETQYF
cdr3_nt: TGTGCCAGCAGTGGAGAGACAGGGCACCAAGAGACCCAGTACTTC